This TCR beta chain was identified during a study of CD8 T cells in ankylosing spondylitis. The germline V gene has CDR1 SGHRS and CDR2 YFSETQ. The length of the CDR3 is 16 residues. V was cut by 1 base and J by 0 bases, with 12 bases left in between. Each CDR3 protein is one row after TCRdb ran MiXCR on the 5' RACE reads. The table lists some 250,000 distinct CDR3 sequences, roughly 25% of them singletons. This clonotype was picked up many times. The sequencing input was blood, either unsorted or a sorted T cell fraction (not recorded which). The V and J genes are TRBV5-1 and TRBJ2-3, with D perhaps being TRBD1 or TRBD2 (6 bases each). This receptor was obtained from a male donor with ankylosing spondylitis or in good health (not recorded which). The CDR3 DNA reads as TGCGCCAGCAGCTTGCCCCGGGGGCAGAGCACAGATACGCAGTATTTT. Translation: CASSLPRGQSTDTQYF. The whole variable domain, filled in from reference TRBV5-1 and TRBJ2-3, reads KAGVTQTPRYLIKTRGQQVTLSCSPISGHRSVSWYQQTPGQGLQFLFEYFSETQRNKGNFPGRFSGRQFSNSRSEMNVSTLELGDSALYLCASSLPRGQSTDTQYFGPGTRLTVL.